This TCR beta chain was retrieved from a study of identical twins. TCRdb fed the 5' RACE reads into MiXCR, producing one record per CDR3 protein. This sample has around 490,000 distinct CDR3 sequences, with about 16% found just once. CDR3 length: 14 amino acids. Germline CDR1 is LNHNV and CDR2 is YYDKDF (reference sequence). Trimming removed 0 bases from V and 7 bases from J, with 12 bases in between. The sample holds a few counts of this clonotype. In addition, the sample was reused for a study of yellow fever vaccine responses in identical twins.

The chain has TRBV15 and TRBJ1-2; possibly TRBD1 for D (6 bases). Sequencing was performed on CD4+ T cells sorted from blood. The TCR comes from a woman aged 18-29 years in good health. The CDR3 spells CATSRDSGASGYTF. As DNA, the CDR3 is TGTGCCACCAGCAGAGATTCAGGGGCGAGTGGCTACACCTTC. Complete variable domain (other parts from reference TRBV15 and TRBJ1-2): DAMVIQNPRYQVTQFGKPVTLSCSQTLNHNVMYWYQQKSSQAPKLLFHYYDKDFNNEADTPDNFQSRRPNTSFCFLDIRSPGLGDTAMYLCATSRDSGASGYTFGSGTRLTVV.